Each of the 13 T cell receptor beta chains below was sequenced from the same sample in a study of control samples from healthy donors and cancer patients. TCRdb keeps only in-frame clones here, not all; method: immunoSEQ multiplex PCR. Here the sample spans around 140,000 clones, roughly 90% being singletons. Sequenced: blood. The receptors shown here come from a man in his forties in good health.

The V call is TRBV6-5, the J call TRBJ2-1; D may match TRBD1 or TRBD2 (5 bases each). The V gene lost 0 bases and the J gene lost 14 bases, with 14 bases spanning the gap. Germline V gives CDR1 MNHEY, CDR2 SVGAGI. The CDR3 covers 13 residues. CDR3 DNA: TGTGCCAGCAGTTACTCCCTGGGTAGGGACGAGTTCTTC. Protein: CASSYSLGRDEFF.

This chain uses TRBV5-1 with TRBJ1-2; D might be TRBD1 (6 bases). The V gene lost 4 bases and the J gene lost 5 bases, with 15 bases spanning the gap. The CDR3 runs to 14 residues. The germline V gene has CDR1 SGHRS and CDR2 YFSETQ. CDR3 amino acids: CASSPATGQYGYTF. CDR3 nucleotides: TGCGCCAGCAGCCCCGCGACAGGACAGTATGGCTACACCTTC.

The chain carries TRBV19 and TRBJ1-1, with 7 bases that match TRBD1. Unmatched junction bases numbered 13, after V lost 5 bases and J lost 7 bases. Germline V gene lookup returns CDR1 LNHDA and CDR2 SQIVND (reference sequence). This CDR3 is built from 15 residues. The CDR3 bases are TGTGCCAGTAGTTCGACCCTGACAGGGTACAATGAAGCTTTCTTT. This sequence encodes CASSSTLTGYNEAFF.

The chain uses TRBV5-6 and TRBJ2-3, with 10 bases aligning to TRBD2. The J segment lost 5 bases and the V segment lost 2 bases, leaving 14 bases of the junction unmatched. Germline assignment: CDR1 SGHDT and CDR2 YYEEEE. The CDR3 length is 18 residues. Here the CDR3 DNA reads TGTGCCAGCAGCTTTAGAAAACTAGCGGGGCCGCCCGGAGATACGCAGTATTTT. Translated: CASSFRKLAGPPGDTQYF.

The chain has TRBV7-6 and TRBJ2-3; TRBD1 matches at 7 bases. CDR3 length: 19 amino acids. Per germline, CDR1 SGHVS and CDR2 FNYEAQ. Trimming cost V 4 bases and J 1 base; bases outside gene matches: 17. The CDR3 coding sequence is TGTGCCAGCAGCTCCGACCCGCCTAGACAGGGACCCCGCACAGATACGCAGTATTTT. Amino acid sequence: CASSSDPPRQGPRTDTQYF.

The V call is TRBV9, the J call TRBJ2-3, with TRBD2 matching 8 bases. CDR3 length equals 17 residues. CDR1 SGDLS and CDR2 YYNGEE come from the germline V gene. V shed 1 base and J 0 bases; nucleotides not matched to a gene: 7. CDR3: CASSVRSGGASTDTQYF. The DNA for the CDR3 is TGTGCCAGCAGCGTACGATCCGGGGGGGCTAGCACAGATACGCAGTATTTT.

V gene TRBV7-8 combines with J gene TRBJ1-5, with a weak D call TRBD1 (6 bases). CDR1 and CDR2 (germline): SGHVS, FQNEAQ. This CDR3 comprises 14 residues. The ends were cut back, 5 bases at V and 6 bases at J, with 14 bases in the middle. In DNA, the CDR3 is TGTGCCAGCAGCCAAACAGGGACGGGTCAGCCCCAGCATTTT. It specifies CASSQTGTGQPQHF.

The DNA for the CDR3 is TGTGCCAGTAGTATGTCGGGGTATGAGCAGTTCTTC. Translating gives CASSMSGYEQFF. The chain carries TRBV19 and TRBJ2-1; D may be TRBD2 (5 bases). Per the germline V gene, CDR1 is LNHDA and CDR2 is SQIVND (reference sequence). Deletions cut 3 bases from V and 8 bases from J, with 8 bases between. This CDR3 contains 12 residues.

The chain is built from TRBV5-6 and TRBJ1-1; D gene unclear. CDR1 SGHDT and CDR2 YYEEEE come from the germline V gene. There are 16 residues in the CDR3. V was shortened by 0 bases and J by 4 bases, with 16 bases between the two germline ends. Written as DNA, the CDR3 is TGTGCCAGCAGCTTGGGTAGGGCAGTGGGAGGCACTGAAGCTTTCTTT. This translates into CASSLGRAVGGTEAFF.

V usage is TRBV3-1 (or the pseudogene TRBV3-2) and J usage is TRBJ1-4; D ambiguous. This CDR3 has 14 amino acids. Germline V lookup: CDR1 LGHDT, CDR2 YNNKEL (reference sequence). Between the trimmed V and J ends, which lost 0 bases and 5 bases, there was a span of 7 bases. This CDR3 reads CASSQEGRNEKLFF. For the CDR3, the DNA is TGTGCCAGCAGCCAAGAGGGGAGGAATGAAAAACTGTTTTTT.

Only one count was recorded for this clone. J is TRBJ1-3 and V is TRBV30, with 7 bases aligning to TRBD1. The CDR3 contains 17 residues. Germline V gives CDR1 GTSNPN, CDR2 SVGIG (reference sequence). V lost 2 bases to trimming and J lost 0 bases; unmatched junction nucleotides: 10. The CDR3 coding sequence is TGTGCCTGGAGTACTTGGGGACAGTCACTCTCTGGAAACACCATATATTTT. Translated: CAWSTWGQSLSGNTIYF.

The chain combines TRBV7-3 with TRBJ2-3; 9 bases line up with TRBD2. CDR1 is SGHTA, CDR2 FQGTGA, per germline. CDR3 length: 16 amino acids. With V trimmed by 0 bases and J by 1 base, 2 bases remained unmatched. This CDR3 is CASSLTRTSGTDTQYF. The CDR3 region has the DNA TGTGCCAGCAGCTTAACGAGGACTAGCGGCACAGATACGCAGTATTTT.

The chain combines TRBV9 with TRBJ1-6, with 9 bases matching TRBD1. The CDR3 is 17 amino acids. The trim removed 0 bases at V and 7 bases at J, leaving 8 bases unmatched. Germline V lookup: CDR1 SGDLS, CDR2 YYNGEE. The chain's CDR3 is CASSVAETGTGNSPLHF. The CDR3 DNA follows: TGTGCCAGCAGCGTAGCCGAAACCGGGACAGGGAATTCACCCCTCCACTTT.